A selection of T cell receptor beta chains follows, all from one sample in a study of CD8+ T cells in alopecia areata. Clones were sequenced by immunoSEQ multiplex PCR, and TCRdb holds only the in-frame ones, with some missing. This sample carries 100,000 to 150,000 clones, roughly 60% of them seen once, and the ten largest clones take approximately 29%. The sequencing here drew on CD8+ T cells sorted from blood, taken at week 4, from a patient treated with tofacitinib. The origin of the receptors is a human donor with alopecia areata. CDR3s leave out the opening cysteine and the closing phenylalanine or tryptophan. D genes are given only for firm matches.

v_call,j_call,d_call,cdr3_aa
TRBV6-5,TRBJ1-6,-,ASSQHGLPLH
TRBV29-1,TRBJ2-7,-,SVEERAAYEQY
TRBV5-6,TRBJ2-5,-,ASSSDSLQETQY
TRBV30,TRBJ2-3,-,AWDGPFGDTQY
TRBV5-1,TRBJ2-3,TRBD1,ASSPRDRGLVTDTQY
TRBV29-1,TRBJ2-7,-,SVEPSQGSYEQY
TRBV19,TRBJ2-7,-,ASSIDSYSAYEQY
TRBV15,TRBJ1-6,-,ATSRENSPLH
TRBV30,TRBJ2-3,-,AWSVGTSPITDTQY
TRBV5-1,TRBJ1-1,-,ASSLAQVGWEVNTEAF
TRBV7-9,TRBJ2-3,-,ASSWDMDTDTQY
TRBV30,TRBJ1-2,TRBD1,AWSVGTGSYGYT
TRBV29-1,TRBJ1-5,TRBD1,SVRDRDNQPQH
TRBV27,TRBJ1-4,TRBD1,ASRGTDEKLF
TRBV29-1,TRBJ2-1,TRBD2,SVVGLAGGTYNEQF
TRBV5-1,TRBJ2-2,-,ASIPQNTGELF
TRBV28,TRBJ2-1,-,ASSPSYNEQF
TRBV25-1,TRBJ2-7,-,ASSDPEGGNYEQY
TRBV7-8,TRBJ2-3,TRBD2,ASRDSPAGGAGDTQY
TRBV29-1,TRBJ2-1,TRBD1,SVEGFPTGGYYNEQF
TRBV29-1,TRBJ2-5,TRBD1,SVDPGTAYQETQY
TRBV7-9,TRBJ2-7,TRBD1,ASSLRDGTGGWEQY
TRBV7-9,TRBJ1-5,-,ASSLVGLGEPQH
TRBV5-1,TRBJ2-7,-,ASSPDRPGNPHEQY
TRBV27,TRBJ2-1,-,ASSLWPPRNNEQF
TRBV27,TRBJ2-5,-,ASSSKWEEETQY
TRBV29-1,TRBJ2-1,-,SGISTNYNEQF
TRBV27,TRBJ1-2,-,ASSLQGGLGYGYT
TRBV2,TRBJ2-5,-,ASQPSPRETQY
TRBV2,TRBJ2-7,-,ASSEWGGRTYEQY
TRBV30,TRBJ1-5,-,AWSVGGGHQPQH
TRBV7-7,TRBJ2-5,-,ASSAWTEETQY
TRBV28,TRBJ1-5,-,ASSIRQAYQPQH
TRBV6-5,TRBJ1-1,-,ASSPSFHTEAF